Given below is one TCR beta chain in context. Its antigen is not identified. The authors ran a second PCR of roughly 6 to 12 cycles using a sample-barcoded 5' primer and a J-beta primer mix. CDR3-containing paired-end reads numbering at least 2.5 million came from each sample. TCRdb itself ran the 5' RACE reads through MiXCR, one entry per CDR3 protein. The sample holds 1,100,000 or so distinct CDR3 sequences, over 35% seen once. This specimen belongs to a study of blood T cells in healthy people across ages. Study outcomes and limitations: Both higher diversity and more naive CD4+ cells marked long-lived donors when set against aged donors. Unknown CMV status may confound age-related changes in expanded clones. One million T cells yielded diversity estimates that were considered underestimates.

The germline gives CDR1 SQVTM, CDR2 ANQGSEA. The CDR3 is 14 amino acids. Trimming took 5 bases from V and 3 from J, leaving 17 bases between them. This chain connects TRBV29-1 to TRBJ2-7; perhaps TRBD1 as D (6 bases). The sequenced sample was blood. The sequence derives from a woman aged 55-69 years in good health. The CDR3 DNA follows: TGCAGCGTTTTGACCGGGACAAACATCTACGAGCAGTACTTC. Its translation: CSVLTGTNIYEQYF.